This section outlines one TCR beta chain sequence together with its context. Its antigen is still unknown. These data come from a study of blood T cells in healthy people across ages. The sample providers were healthy Caucasian people from Russia, aged roughly 6 to 95. Then a second PCR, running about 6 to 12 cycles, was carried out with a sample-barcoded 5' primer and a J-beta primer mix. Via MiXCR, TCRdb re-called the 5' RACE reads, giving one row per CDR3 protein. This table holds around 650,000 distinct CDR3 sequences, around two fifths found once. Trimming cost V 6 bases and J 1 base; bases outside gene matches: 8. The germline gives CDR1 MNHEY, CDR2 SVGAGI. The CDR3 extends over 15 amino acids. General study results and limits: Since the PBMCs were unsorted, naive and antigen-experienced cells could not be conclusively compared.

The chain has TRBV6-5 and TRBJ2-5; 7 bases align to TRBD2. The sample consisted of blood. This sequence was found in a man of 80 years or more in good health. The CDR3 is CASSQSRGTQETQYF. In DNA form, the CDR3 reads TGTGCCAGCAGCCAATCGCGGGGGACCCAAGAGACCCAGTACTTC.